This T cell receptor (beta chain) was obtained from a study of shared clonotypes between healthy human individuals. Study observations and caveats: Depth of sequencing was expected to influence donor clonotype sharing.

As for this clone: The antigen remains unidentified. This same CDR3 is encoded by further DNA sequences in the sample.

Sequencing was performed with immunoSEQ multiplex PCR; in TCRdb, only in-frame clones are kept and a portion is missing. The repertoire holds about 2.4 million clones, with about 92% as singletons. Free of recent acute infections or vaccinations, the donors were healthy HIV-negative adults. Negatively enriched CD4+ T cells were divided by CD45RA into naive and memory. The CDR3 covers 14 residues. Trimming cost V 5 bases and J 5 bases; bases outside gene matches: 7. The germline gives CDR1 SEHNR, CDR2 FQNEAQ (reference sequence). The sequence was collected from a man aged 18 to 30 in good health. This sequence joins TRBV7-9 and TRBJ2-7, with 9 bases identical to TRBD1. Sequencing was performed on naive CD4+ T cells sorted from blood. Documented subset: CD45RA+ positively selected. The CDR3 reads CASSRTGGVDEQYF. DNA for the CDR3: TGTGCCAGCAGCCGTACAGGGGGCGTCGACGAGCAGTACTTC.